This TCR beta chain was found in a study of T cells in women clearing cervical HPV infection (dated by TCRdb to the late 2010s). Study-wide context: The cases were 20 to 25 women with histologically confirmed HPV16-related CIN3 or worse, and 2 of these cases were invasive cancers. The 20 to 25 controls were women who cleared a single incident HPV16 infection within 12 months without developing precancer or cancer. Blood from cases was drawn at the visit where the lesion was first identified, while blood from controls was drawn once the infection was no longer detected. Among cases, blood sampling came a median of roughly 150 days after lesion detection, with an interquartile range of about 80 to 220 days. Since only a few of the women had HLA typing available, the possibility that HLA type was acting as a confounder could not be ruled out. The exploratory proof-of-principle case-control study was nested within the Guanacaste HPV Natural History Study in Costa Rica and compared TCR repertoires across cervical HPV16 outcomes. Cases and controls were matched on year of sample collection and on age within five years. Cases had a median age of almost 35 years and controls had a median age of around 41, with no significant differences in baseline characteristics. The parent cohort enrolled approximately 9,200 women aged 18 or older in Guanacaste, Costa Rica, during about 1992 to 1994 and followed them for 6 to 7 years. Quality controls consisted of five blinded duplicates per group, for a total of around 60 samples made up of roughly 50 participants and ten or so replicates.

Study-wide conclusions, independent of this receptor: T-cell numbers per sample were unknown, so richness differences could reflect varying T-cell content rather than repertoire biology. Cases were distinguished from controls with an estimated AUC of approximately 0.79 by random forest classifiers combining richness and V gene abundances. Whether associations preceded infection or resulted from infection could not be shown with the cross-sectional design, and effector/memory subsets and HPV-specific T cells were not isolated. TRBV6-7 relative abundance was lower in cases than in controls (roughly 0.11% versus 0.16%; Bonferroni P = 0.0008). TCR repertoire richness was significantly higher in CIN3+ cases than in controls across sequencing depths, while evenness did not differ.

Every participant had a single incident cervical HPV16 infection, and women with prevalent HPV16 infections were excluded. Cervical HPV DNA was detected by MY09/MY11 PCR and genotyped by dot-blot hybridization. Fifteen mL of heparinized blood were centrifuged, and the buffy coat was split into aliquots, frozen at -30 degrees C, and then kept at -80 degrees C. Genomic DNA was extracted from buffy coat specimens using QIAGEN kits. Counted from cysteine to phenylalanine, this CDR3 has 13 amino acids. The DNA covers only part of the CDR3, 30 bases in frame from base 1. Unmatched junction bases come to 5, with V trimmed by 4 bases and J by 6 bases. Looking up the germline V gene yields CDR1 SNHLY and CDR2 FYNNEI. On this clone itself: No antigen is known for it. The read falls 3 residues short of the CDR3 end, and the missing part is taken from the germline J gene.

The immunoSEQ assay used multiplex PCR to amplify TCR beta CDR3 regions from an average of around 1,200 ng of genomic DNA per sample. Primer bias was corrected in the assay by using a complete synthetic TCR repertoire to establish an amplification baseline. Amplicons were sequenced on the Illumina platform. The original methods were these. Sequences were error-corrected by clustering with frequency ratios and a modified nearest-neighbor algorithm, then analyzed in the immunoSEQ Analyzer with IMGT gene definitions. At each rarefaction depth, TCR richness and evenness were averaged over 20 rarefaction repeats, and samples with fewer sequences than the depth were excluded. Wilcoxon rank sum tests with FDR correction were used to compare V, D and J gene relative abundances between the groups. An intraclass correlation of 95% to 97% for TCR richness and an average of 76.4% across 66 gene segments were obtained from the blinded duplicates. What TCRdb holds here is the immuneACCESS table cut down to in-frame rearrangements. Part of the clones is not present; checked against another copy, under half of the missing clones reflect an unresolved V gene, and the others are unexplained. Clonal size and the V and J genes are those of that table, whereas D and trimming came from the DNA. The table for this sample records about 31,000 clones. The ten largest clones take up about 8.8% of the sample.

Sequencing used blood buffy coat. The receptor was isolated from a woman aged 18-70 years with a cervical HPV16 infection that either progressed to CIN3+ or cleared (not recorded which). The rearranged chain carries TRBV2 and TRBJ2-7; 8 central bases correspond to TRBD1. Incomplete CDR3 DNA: TGTGCCAGCAGTGGACAGGGGACCGGCGAG. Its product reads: CASSGQGTGE. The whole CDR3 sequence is CASSGQGTGEQYF.